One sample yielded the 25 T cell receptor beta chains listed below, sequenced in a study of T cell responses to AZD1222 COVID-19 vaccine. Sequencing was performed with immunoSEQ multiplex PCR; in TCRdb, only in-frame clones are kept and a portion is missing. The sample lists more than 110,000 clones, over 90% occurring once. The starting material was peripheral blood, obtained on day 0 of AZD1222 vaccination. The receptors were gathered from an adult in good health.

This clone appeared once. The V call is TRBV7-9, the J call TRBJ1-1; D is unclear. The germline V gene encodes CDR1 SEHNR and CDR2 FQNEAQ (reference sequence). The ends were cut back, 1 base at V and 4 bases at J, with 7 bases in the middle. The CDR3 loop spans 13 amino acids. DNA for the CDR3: TGTGCCAGCAGCTTAGTAGTATTCACTGAAGCTTTCTTT. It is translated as CASSLVVFTEAFF.

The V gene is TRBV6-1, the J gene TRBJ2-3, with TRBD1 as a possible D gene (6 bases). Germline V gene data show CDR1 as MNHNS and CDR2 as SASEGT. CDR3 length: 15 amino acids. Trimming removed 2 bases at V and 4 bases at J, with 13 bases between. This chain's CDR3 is CASSERGRGSDTQYF. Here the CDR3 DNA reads TGTGCCAGCAGTGAACGGGGCAGGGGTTCAGATACGCAGTATTTT.

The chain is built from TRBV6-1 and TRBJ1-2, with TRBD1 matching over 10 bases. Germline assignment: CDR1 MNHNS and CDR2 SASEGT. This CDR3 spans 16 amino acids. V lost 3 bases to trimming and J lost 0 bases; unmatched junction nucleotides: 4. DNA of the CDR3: TGTGCCAGCAGTGAGGCTGGGACAGGGGCTAACTATGGCTACACCTTC. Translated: CASSEAGTGANYGYTF.

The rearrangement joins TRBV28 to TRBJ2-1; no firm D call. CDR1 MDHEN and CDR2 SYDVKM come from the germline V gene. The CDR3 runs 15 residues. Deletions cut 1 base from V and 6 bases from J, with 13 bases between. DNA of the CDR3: TGTGCCAGCAGTTTATTGGGTGGGCCGGGCAATGAGCAGTTCTTC. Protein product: CASSLLGGPGNEQFF.

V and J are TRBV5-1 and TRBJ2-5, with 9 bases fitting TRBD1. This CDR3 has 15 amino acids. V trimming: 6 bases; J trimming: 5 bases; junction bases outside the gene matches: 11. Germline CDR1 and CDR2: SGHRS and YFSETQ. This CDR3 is CASTNPQGAWETQYF. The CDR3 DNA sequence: TGCGCCAGCACCAACCCACAGGGGGCTTGGGAGACCCAGTACTTC.

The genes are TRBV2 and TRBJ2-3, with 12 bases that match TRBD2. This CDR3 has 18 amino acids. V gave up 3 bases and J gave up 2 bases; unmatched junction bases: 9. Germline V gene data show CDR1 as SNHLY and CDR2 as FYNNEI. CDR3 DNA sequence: TGTGCCAGCAGTGATTCCGGGCTAGCGGGAGGGAACACAGATACGCAGTATTTT. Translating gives CASSDSGLAGGNTDTQYF.

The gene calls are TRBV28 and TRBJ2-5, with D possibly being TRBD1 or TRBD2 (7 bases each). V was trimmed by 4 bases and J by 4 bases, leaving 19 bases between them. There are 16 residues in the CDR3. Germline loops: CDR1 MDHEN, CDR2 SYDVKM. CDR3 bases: TGTGCCAGCAGTTACCCCCAGGGCAGGGGGGGAGAGACCCAGTACTTC. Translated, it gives CASSYPQGRGGETQYF. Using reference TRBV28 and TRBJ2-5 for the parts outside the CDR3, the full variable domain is DVKVTQSSRYLVKRTGEKVFLECVQDMDHENMFWYRQDPGLGLRLIYFSYDVKMKEKGDIPEGYSVSREKKERFSLILESASTNQTSMYLCASSYPQGRGGETQYFGPGTRLLVL.

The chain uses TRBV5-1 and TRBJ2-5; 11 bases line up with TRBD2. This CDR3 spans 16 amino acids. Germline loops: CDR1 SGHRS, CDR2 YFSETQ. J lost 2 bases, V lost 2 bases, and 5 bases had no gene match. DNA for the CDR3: TGCGCCAGCAGCTTTTTTTCTAGCGGGAGGCAAGAGACCCAGTACTTC. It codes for CASSFFSSGRQETQYF.

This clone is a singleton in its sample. In DNA form, the CDR3 reads TGTGCCAGCAGCCGGGACTATTCTAGCACAGATACGCAGTATTTT. It specifies CASSRDYSSTDTQYF. The chain recombines TRBV6-5 with TRBJ2-3; TRBD2 agrees at 7 bases. Losses at the gene ends were 6 bases for V and 0 bases for J; bases not matched to a gene: 6. CDR1 MNHEY and CDR2 SVGAGI come from the germline V gene. The CDR3 has 15 amino acids.

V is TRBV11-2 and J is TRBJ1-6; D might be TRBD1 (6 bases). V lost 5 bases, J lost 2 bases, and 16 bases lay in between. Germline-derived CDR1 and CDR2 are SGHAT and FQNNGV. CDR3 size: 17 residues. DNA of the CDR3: TGTGCCAGCAGCCCTACAGGGATCGTCGCCTATAATTCACCCCTCCACTTT. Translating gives CASSPTGIVAYNSPLHF.

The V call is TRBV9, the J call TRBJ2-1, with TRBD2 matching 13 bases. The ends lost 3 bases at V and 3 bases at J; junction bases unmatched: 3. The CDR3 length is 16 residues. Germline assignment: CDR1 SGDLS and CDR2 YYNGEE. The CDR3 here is CASSEGLAGLYNEQFF. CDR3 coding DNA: TGTGCCAGCAGCGAGGGACTAGCGGGACTCTACAATGAGCAGTTCTTC.

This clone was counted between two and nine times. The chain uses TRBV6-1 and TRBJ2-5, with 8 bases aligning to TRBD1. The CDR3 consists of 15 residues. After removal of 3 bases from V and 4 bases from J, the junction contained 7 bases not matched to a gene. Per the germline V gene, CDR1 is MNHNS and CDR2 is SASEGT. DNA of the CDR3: TGTGCCAGCAGTGAGGACAGGGCCTATTCAGAGACCCAGTACTTC. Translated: CASSEDRAYSETQYF.

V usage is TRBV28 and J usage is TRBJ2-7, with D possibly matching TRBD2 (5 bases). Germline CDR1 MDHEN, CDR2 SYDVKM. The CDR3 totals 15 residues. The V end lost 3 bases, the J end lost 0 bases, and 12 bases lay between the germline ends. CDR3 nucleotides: TGTGCCAGCAGTTTTCACAGCGGTAACTCCTACGAGCAGTACTTC. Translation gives CASSFHSGNSYEQYF.

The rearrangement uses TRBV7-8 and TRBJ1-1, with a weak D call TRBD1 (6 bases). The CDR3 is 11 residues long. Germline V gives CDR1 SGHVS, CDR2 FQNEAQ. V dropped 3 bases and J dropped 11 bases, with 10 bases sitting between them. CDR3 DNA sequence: TGTGCCAGCAGCTTGGGGGGGCTCGCTTTCTTT. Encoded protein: CASSLGGLAFF.

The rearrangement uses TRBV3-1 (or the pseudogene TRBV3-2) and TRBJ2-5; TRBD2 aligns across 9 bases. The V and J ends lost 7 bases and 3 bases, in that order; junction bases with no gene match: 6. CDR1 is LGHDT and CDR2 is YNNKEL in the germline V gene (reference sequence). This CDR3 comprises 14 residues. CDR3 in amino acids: CASNSGRGKETQYF. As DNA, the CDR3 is TGTGCCAGCAATAGCGGGAGAGGGAAAGAGACCCAGTACTTC.

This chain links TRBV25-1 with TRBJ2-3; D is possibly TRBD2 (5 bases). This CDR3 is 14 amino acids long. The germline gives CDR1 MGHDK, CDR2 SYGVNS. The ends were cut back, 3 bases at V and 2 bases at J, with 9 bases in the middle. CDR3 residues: CASSDTLATDTQYF. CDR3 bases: TGTGCCAGCAGTGATACCCTAGCCACAGATACGCAGTATTTT. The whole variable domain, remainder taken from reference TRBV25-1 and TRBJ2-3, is EADIYQTPRYLVIGTGKKITLECSQTMGHDKMYWYQQDPGMELHLIHYSYGVNSTEKGDLSSESTVSRIRTEHFPLTLESARPSHTSQYLCASSDTLATDTQYFGPGTRLTVL.

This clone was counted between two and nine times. This CDR3 is CASSGVGGDGTDTQYF. CDR3 in DNA: TGTGCCAGCAGTGGGGTGGGGGGCGATGGCACAGATACGCAGTATTTT. This chain links TRBV6-1 with TRBJ2-3; D may correspond to TRBD1 or TRBD2 (6 bases each). Germline V gives CDR1 MNHNS, CDR2 SASEGT. There are 16 residues in the CDR3. The V and J ends lost 4 bases and 1 base respectively, with 15 bases between them.

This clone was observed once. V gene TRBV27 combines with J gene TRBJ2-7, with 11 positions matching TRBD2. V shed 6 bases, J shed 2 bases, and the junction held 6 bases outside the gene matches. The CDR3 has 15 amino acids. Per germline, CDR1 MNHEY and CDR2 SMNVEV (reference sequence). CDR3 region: CASRPLSGRAYEQYF. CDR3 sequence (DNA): TGTGCCAGCAGACCCCTTAGCGGGAGGGCCTACGAGCAGTACTTC.

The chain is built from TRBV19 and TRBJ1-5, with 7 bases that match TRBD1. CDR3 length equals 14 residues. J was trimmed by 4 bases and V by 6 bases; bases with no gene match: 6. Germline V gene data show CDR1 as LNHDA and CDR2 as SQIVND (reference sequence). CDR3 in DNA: TGTGCCAGTAGCCCCGACAGGGAGAATCAGCCCCAGCATTTT. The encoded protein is CASSPDRENQPQHF.

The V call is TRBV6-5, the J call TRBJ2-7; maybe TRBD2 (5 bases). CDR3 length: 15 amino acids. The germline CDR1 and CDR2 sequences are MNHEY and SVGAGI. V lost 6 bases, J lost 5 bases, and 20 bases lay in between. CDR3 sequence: CASREDPYELNEQYF. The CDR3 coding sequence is TGTGCCAGCAGGGAGGACCCCTACGAGTTAAACGAGCAGTACTTC.

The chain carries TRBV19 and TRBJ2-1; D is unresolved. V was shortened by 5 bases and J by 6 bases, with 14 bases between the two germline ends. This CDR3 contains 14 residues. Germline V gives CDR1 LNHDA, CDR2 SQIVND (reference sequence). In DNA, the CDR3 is TGTGCCAGTAGTCCCCCCGGCTCCCGCAATGAGCAGTTCTTC. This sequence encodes CASSPPGSRNEQFF.

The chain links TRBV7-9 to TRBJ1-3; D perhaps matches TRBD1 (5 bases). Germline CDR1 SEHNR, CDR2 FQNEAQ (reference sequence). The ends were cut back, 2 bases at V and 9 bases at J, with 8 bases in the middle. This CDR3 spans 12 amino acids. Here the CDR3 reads CASSLQGGTIYF. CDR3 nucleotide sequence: TGTGCCAGCAGCTTACAGGGCGGCACCATATATTTT.

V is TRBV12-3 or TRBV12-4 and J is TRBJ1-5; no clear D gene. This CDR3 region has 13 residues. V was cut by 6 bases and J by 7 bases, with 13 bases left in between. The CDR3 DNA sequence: TGTGCCAGCAGAGGGTCCGGAGGCCAGCCCCAGCATTTT. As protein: CASRGSGGQPQHF.

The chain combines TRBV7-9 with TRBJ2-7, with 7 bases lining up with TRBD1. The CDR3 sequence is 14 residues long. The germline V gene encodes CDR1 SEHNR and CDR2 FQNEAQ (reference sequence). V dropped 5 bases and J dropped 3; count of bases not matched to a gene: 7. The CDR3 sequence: CASSLTGESYEQYF. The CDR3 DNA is TGTGCCAGCAGCCTTACAGGGGAAAGCTACGAGCAGTACTTC.

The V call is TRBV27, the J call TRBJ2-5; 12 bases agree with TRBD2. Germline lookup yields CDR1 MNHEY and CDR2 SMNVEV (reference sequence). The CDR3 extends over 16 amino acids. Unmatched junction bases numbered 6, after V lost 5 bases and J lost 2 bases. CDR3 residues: CASSLALAGGQETQYF. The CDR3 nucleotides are TGTGCCAGCAGTCTAGCACTAGCGGGAGGTCAAGAGACCCAGTACTTC.